The TCR beta chain under discussion was sequenced for a study of blood T cell repertoires in COVID-19. CDR1 is ENHRY, CDR2 SYGVKD, per germline. The CDR3 loop spans 20 amino acids. The V segment lost 0 bases and the J segment 4 bases; nucleotides outside the gene matches: 19. Profiling relied on immunoSEQ multiplex PCR, and the TCRdb table lists in-frame clones only, not all of them. The sample records around 700,000 clones, 85% to 90% being singletons. This sequence originates from a woman aged 18-29 years with acute or convalescent COVID-19. The sample taken for sequencing was peripheral blood. The J gene is TRBJ1-2, the V gene TRBV10-3, with 8 bases fitting TRBD1. CDR3 coding DNA: TGTGCCATCAGTGAGTCGCCCCTACCTCGGACAGGGACAGGTCGCTATGGCTACACCTTC. This codes for CAISESPLPRTGTGRYGYTF.